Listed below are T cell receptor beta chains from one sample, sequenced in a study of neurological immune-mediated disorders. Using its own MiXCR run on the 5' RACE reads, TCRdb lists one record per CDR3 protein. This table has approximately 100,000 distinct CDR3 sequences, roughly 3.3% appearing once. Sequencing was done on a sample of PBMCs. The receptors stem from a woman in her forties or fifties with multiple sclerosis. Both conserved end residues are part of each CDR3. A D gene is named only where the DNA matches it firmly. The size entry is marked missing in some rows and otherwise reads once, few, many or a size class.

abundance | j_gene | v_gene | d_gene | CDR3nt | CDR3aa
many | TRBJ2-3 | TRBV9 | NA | TGTGCCAGCAGCGTAACAGGGAGAGTAGATACGCAGTATTTT | CASSVTGRVDTQYF
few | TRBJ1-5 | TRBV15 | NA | TGTGCCACCAGCAGAGATCCGGGTGGCAATCAGCCCCAGCATTTT | CATSRDPGGNQPQHF
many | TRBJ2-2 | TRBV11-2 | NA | TGTGCCAGCAGCTTAAGGGCGAGGGGGTACACCGGGGAGCTGTTTTTT | CASSLRARGYTGELFF
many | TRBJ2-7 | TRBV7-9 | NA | TGTGCCAGCAGCCGCGGGAAGGGGGTCTCCTACGAGCAGTACTTC | CASSRGKGVSYEQYF
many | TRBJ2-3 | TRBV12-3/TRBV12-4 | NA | TGTGCCAGCAGCCCTCGAAAGGGAAATACGCAGTATTTT | CASSPRKGNTQYF
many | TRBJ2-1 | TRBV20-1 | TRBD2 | TGCAGTGCTAGAGCTAGCGGGGGAATATACAATGAGCAGTTCTTC | CSARASGGIYNEQFF
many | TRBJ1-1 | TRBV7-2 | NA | TGTGCCAGCAGCCCCAAACAGGGTGCGGGTTCTGAAGCTTTCTTT | CASSPKQGAGSEAFF
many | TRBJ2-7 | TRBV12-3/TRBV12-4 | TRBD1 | TGTGCCAGCAGTTTGACAGGGACCGGGGCGTACTTC | CASSLTGTGAYF
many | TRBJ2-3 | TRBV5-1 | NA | TGCGCCAGCAGCGCCTTTGGAGATACGCAGTATTTT | CASSAFGDTQYF
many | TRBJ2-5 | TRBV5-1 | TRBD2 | TGCGCCAGCAGCTTGGTAGTTAGCGGGGGCCAAGAGACCCAGTACTTC | CASSLVVSGGQETQYF
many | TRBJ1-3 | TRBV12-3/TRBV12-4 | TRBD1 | TGTGCCAGCAGGTCGATACAGGGGTTTGGAAACACCATATATTTT | CASRSIQGFGNTIYF
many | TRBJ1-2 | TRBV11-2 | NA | TGTGCCAGCAGCTTTATGGACGCGGAAGAGTGGGATGGCTACACCTTC | CASSFMDAEEWDGYTF
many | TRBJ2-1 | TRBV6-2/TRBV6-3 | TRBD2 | TGTGCCAGCAGTACTAGCGGGAGATACAATGAGCAGTTCTTC | CASSTSGRYNEQFF
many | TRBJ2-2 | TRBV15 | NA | TGTGCCACCAGCAGGTTCGCTGGCGGGGAGCTGTTTTTT | CATSRFAGGELFF
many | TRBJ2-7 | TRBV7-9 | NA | TGTGCCAGCAGCTTATCTAGCCTCTCCTACGAGCAGTACTTC | CASSLSSLSYEQYF
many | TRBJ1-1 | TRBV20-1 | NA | TGCAGTGCGGGCGGACGTGAAGCTTTCTTT | CSAGGREAFF
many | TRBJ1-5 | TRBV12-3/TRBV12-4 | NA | TGTGCCAGCAGTTTAACTACAGCCAATCAGCCCCAGCATTTT | CASSLTTANQPQHF
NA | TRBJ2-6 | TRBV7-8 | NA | TGTGCCAGCAGCTTTTTCCGGGCCCCCGGTGGGGCCAACGTCCTGACTTTC | CASSFFRAPGGANVLTF
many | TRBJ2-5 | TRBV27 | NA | TGTGCCAGCAGTACGTACCCGCCGGGACGCTTGAGAGAGACCCAGTACTTC | CASSTYPPGRLRETQYF
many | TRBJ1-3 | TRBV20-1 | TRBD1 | TGCAGTGCTAGAGATAAGGACAGGGCTGGAAACACCATATATTTT | CSARDKDRAGNTIYF
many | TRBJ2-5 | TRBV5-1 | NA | TGCGCCAGCAGCTTGGAGGGGCAGAAAGAGACCCAGTACTTC | CASSLEGQKETQYF
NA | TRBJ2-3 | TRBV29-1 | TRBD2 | TGCAGCGTTGAGAGAGCGGGAGTCACAGATACGCAGTATTTT | CSVERAGVTDTQYF
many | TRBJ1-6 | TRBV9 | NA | TGTGCCAGCAGCCCGACCCAAGGAAATTCACCCCTCCACTTT | CASSPTQGNSPLHF
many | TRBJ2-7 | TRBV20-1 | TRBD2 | TGCAGTGCTAGTCAGCGGGGGCTAACTGAAGAGCAGTACTTC | CSASQRGLTEEQYF
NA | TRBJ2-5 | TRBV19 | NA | TGTGCCAGTAGGTCGGACGTCGCGGTACGGGAGACCCAGTACTTC | CASRSDVAVRETQYF
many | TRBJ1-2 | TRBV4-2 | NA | TGTGCCAGCAGCCTACAACTACAGGAGGATTTCTATGGCTACACCTTC | CASSLQLQEDFYGYTF
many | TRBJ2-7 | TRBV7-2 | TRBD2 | TGTGCCAGCAGCTTCGCGGGGGGGCCGGGCGAGCAGTACTTC | CASSFAGGPGEQYF
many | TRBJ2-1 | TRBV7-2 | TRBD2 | TGTGCCTCCAGCCCAATGGGGACTAGCGGGGGGGCCTACAATGAGCAGTTCTTC | CASSPMGTSGGAYNEQFF
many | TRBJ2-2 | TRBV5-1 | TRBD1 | TGCGCCAGCAGAAACCCAGGGGGCACCGGGGAGCTGTTTTTT | CASRNPGGTGELFF
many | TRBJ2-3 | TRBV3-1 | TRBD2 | TGTGCCAGCAGCCAGCCCCGGGGGGACACAGATACGCAGTATTTT | CASSQPRGDTDTQYF
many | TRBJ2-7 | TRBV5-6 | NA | TGTGCCAGCAGCTGGCCGTCCGGGGTGCAGTACTTC | CASSWPSGVQYF
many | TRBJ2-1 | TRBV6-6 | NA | TGTGCCAGCAATGGAAGGACCCACCTCTCCTACAATGAGCAGTTCTTC | CASNGRTHLSYNEQFF
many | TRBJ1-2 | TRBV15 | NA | TGTGCCACCAGCAGTCCTGGGACCTCCTCGGAGTATGGCTACACCTTC | CATSSPGTSSEYGYTF
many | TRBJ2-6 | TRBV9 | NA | TGTGCCAGCAGCCTTCTGATAGGGGAAGCAGGGGCCAACGTCCTGACTTTC | CASSLLIGEAGANVLTF
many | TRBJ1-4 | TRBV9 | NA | TGTGCCAGCAGCGTAGGCGGAGCAACTAATGAAAAACTGTTTTTT | CASSVGGATNEKLFF
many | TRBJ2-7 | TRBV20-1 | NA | TGCAGTGCTAGGGGCGGCACTTCCTACGAGCAGTACTTC | CSARGGTSYEQYF
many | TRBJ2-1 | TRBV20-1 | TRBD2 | TGCAGTGCTACCCATCAACGGGGGGGGAGCTCCTACAATGAGCAGTTCTTC | CSATHQRGGSSYNEQFF
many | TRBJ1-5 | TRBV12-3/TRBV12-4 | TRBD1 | TGTGCCAGCAGTTTCTCCGCAGGGGGTAGCAATCAGCCCCAGCATTTT | CASSFSAGGSNQPQHF
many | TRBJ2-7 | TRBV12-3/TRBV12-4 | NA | TGTGCCAGCAGTTTTCCCGAAGGGGGGTGGTACGAGCAGTACTTC | CASSFPEGGWYEQYF
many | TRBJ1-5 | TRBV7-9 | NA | TGTGCCAGCGGGCAGACCACGGGGTACCAGCATTTT | CASGQTTGYQHF
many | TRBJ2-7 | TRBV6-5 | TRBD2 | TGTGCCAGCAGTCCCTTACTAGCGGGGGGGGACGAGCAGTACTTC | CASSPLLAGGDEQYF
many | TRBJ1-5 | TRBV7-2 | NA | TGTGCCAGCAGTGTAGACAATCTCAGCAATCAGCCCCAGCATTTT | CASSVDNLSNQPQHF
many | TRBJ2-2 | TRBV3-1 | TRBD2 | TGTGCCAGCAGCCAAGATTGGCTCGTAGCGGGGGTGAGCGGGGAGCTGTTTTTT | CASSQDWLVAGVSGELFF
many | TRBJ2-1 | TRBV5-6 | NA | TGTGCCAGCAGCTTGGAGGCCGTAGGTGAGCAGTTCTTC | CASSLEAVGEQFF
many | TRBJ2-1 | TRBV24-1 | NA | TGTGCCACCAGTGATCGGACCGCAAGCTCCTACAATGAGCAGTTCTTC | CATSDRTASSYNEQFF
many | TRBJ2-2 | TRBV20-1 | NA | TGCAGTGTAGGGGATGGGACTTACACCGGGGAGCTGTTTTTT | CSVGDGTYTGELFF